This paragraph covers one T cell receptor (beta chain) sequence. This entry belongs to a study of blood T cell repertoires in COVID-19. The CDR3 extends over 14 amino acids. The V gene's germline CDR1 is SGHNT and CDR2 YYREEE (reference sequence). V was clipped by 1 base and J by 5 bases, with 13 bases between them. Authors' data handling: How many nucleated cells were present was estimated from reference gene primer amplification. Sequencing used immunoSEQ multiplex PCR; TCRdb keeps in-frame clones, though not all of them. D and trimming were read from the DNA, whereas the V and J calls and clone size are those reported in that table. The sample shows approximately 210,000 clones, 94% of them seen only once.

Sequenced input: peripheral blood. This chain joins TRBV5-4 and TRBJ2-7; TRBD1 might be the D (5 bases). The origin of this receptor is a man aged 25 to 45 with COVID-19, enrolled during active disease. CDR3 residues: CASSLLQGGDEQYF. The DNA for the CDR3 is TGTGCCAGCAGCTTGCTGCAGGGCGGCGACGAGCAGTACTTC. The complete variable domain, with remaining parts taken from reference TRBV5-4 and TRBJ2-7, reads ETGVTQSPTHLIKTRGQQVTLRCSSQSGHNTVSWYQQALGQGPQFIFQYYREEENGRGNFPPRFSGLQFPNYSSELNVNALELDDSALYLCASSLLQGGDEQYFGPGTRLTVT.